This T cell receptor beta chain was retrieved from a study of identical twins. This clonotype was recorded a few times. MiXCR, applied by TCRdb to the 5' RACE reads, yields one record per CDR3 protein. The sample gives hundreds of thousands of distinct CDR3 sequences, approximately 22% of which show up once; around 4.5% is in the top ten. V was trimmed by 2 bases and J by 6 bases, leaving 8 bases between them. The CDR3 runs to 12 residues. Germline CDR1 reads GTSNPN; CDR2 reads SVGIG (reference sequence). Another study also made use of these data, one on T cells expressing NK-cell markers.

Specimen: PBMCs. V is TRBV30 and J is TRBJ1-5; possible D gene TRBD1, 5 bases. The receptor was isolated from a woman aged 18-29 years in good health. The CDR3 sequence is CAWSQGSQPQHF. CDR3 DNA sequence: TGTGCCTGGAGTCAGGGAAGTCAGCCCCAGCATTTT.